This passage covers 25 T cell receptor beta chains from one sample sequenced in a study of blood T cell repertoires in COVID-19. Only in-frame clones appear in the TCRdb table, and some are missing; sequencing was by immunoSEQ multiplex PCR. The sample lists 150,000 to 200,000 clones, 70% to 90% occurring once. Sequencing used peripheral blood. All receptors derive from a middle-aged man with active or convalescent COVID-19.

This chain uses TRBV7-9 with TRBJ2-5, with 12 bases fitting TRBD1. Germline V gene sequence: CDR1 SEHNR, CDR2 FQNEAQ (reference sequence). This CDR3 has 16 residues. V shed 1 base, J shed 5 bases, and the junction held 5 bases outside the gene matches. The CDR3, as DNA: TGTGCCAGCAGCTTAGGGGACAGGGGGCCGGAGGAGACCCAGTACTTC. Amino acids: CASSLGDRGPEETQYF.

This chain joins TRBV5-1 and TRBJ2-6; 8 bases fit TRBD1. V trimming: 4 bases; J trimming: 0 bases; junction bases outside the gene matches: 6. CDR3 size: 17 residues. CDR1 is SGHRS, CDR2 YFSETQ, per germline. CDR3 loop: CASSGDRPYSGANVLTF. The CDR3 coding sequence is TGCGCCAGCAGCGGGGACAGGCCCTACTCTGGGGCCAACGTCCTGACTTTC.

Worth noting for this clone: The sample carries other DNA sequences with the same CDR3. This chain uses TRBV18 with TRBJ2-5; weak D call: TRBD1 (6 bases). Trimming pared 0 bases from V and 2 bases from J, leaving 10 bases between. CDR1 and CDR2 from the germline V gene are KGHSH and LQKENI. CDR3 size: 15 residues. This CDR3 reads CASSPPGQIQETQYF. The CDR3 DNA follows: TGTGCCAGCTCACCACCGGGACAAATACAAGAGACCCAGTACTTC.

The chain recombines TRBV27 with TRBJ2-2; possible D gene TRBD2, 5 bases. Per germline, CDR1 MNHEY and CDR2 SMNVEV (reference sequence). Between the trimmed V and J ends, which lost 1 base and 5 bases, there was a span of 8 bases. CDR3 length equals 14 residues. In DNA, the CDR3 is TGTGCCAGCAGTTTATTAGGGAGTACCGGGGAGCTGTTTTTT. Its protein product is CASSLLGSTGELFF.

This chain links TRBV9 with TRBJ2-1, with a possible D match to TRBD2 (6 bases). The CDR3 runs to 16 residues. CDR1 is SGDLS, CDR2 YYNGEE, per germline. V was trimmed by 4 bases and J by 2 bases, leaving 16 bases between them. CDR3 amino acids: CASSIGRQSAYNEQFF. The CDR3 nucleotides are TGTGCCAGCAGCATCGGGAGACAGTCCGCCTACAATGAGCAGTTCTTC.

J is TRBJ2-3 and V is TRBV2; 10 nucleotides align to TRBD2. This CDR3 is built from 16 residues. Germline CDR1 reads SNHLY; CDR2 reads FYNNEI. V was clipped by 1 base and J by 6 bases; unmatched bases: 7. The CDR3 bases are TGTGCCAGCAGTGAAGGCAGCGGGAGGGCCGTGGATACGCAGTATTTT. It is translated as CASSEGSGRAVDTQYF. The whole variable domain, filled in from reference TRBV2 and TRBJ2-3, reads EPEVTQTPSHQVTQMGQEVILRCVPISNHLYFYWYRQILGQKVEFLVSFYNNEISEKSEIFDDQFSVERPDGSNFTLKIRSTKLEDSAMYFCASSEGSGRAVDTQYFGPGTRLTVL.

This CDR3 is CASRDRSHKDTEAFF. The CDR3 region has the DNA TGCGCCAGCAGAGATCGATCCCACAAAGACACTGAAGCTTTCTTT. The chain uses TRBV10-2 and TRBJ1-1; D is ambiguous. The germline V and J ends were trimmed by 6 bases and 3 bases, with 17 bases remaining between them. The length of the CDR3 is 15 residues. Germline CDR1 WSHSY, CDR2 SAAADI.

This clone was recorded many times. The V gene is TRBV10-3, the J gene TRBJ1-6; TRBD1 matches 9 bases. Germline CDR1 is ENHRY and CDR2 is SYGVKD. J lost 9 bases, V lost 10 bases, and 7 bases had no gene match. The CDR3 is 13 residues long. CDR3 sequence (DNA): TGTGCCAACAAGGGACAGGGTAGTTCACCCCTCCACTTT. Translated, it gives CANKGQGSSPLHF.

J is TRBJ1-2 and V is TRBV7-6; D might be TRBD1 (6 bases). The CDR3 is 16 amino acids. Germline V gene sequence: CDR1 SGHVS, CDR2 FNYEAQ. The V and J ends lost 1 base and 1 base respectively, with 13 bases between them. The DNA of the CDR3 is TGTGCCAGCAGCTTAGGGACAGCTAACTTTAACTATGGCTACACCTTC. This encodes CASSLGTANFNYGYTF.

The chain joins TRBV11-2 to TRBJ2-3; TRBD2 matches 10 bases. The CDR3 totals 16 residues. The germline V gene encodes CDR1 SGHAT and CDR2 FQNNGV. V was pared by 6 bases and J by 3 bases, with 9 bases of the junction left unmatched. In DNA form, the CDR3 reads TGTGCCAGCAGATTACTAGCGGGAATACAGACAGATACGCAGTATTTT. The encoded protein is CASRLLAGIQTDTQYF.

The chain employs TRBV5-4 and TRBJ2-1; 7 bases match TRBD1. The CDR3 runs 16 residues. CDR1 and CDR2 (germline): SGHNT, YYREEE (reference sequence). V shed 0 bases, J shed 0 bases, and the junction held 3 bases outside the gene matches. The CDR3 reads CASSLDYRGSYNEQFF. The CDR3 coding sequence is TGTGCCAGCAGCTTGGATTACAGGGGCTCCTACAATGAGCAGTTCTTC. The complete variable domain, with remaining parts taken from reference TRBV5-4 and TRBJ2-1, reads ETGVTQSPTHLIKTRGQQVTLRCSSQSGHNTVSWYQQALGQGPQFIFQYYREEENGRGNFPPRFSGLQFPNYSSELNVNALELDDSALYLCASSLDYRGSYNEQFFGPGTRLTVL.

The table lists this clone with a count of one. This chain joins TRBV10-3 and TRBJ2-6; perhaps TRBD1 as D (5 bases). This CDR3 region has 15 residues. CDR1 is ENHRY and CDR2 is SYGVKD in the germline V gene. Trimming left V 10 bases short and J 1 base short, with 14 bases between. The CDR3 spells CATALGASGANVLTF. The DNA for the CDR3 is TGTGCCACTGCCTTAGGGGCGTCTGGGGCCAACGTCCTGACTTTC.

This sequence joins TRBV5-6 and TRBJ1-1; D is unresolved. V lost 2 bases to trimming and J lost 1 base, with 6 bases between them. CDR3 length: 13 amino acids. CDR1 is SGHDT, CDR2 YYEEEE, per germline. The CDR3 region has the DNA TGTGCCAGCAGCTTTGGAGGGAACACTGAAGCTTTCTTT. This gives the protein CASSFGGNTEAFF.

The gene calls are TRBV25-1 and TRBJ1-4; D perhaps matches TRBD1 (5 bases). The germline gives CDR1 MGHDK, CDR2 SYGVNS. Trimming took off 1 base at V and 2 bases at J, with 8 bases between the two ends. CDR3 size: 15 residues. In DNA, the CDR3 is TGTGCCAGCAGTGAATCAGGGTTTACTAATGAAAAACTGTTTTTT. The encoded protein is CASSESGFTNEKLFF.

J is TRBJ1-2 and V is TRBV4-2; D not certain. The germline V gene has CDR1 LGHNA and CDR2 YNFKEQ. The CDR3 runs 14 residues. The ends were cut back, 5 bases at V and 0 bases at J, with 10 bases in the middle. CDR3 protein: CASSGSGANYGYTF. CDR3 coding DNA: TGTGCCAGCAGCGGGAGCGGAGCTAACTATGGCTACACCTTC.

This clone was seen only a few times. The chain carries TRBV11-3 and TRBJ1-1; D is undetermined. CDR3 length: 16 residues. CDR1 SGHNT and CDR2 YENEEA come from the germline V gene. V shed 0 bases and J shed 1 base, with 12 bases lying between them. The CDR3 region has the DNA TGTGCCAGCAGCTTAGATTTGGCCAGTTCGAACACTGAAGCTTTCTTT. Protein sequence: CASSLDLASSNTEAFF.

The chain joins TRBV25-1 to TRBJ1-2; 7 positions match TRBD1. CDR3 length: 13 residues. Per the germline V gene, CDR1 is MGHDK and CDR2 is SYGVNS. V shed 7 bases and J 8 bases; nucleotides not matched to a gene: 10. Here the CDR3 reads CASTGTGVRGYTF. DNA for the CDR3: TGTGCCAGCACCGGTACAGGGGTGCGGGGCTACACCTTC.

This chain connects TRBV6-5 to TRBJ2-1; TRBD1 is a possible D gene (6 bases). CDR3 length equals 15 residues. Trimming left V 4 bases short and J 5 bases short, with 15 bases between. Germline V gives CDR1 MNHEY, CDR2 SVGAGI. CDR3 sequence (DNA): TGTGCCAGCAGTTCCCCCACGAGGGGGAACAATGAGCAGTTCTTC. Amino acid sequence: CASSSPTRGNNEQFF.

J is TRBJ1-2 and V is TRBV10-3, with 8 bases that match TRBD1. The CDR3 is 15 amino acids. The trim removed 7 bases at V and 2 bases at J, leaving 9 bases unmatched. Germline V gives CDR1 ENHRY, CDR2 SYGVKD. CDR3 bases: TGTGCCATCACGGAGGGGACAGGATTAAACTATGGCTACACCTTC. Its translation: CAITEGTGLNYGYTF.

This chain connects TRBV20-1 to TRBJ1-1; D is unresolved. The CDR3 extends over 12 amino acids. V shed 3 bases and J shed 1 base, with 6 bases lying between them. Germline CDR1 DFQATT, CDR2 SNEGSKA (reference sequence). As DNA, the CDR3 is TGCAGTGCTAGTTCGGGGAACACTGAAGCTTTCTTT. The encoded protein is CSASSGNTEAFF.

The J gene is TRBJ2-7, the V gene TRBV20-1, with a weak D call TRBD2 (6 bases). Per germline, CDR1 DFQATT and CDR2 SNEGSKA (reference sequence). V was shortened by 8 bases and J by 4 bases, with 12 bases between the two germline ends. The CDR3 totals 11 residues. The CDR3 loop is CSPLGGYEQYF. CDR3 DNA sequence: TGCAGTCCCCTAGGAGGGTACGAGCAGTACTTC.

CDR3 in DNA: TGTGCCAGTAGCGAAACTAGGTTCACCGGGGAGCTGTTTTTT. It codes for CASSETRFTGELFF. The chain carries TRBV19 and TRBJ2-2; weak D call: TRBD2 (5 bases). V was shortened by 6 bases and J by 4 bases, with 12 bases between the two germline ends. The germline gives CDR1 LNHDA, CDR2 SQIVND (reference sequence). This CDR3 is 14 amino acids long.

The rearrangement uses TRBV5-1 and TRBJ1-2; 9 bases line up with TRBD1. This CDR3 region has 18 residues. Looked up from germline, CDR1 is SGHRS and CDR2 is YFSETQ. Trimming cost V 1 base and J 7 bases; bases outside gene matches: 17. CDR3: CASSLSSPNPGQGAGYTF. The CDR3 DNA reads TGCGCCAGCAGCTTGTCTTCTCCAAACCCGGGACAGGGTGCTGGCTACACCTTC.

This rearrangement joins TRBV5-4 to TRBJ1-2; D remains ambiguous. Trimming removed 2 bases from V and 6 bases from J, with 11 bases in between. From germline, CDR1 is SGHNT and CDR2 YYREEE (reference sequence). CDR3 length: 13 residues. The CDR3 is CASSFITGDGYTF. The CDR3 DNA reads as TGTGCCAGCAGCTTTATTACTGGAGATGGCTACACCTTC.

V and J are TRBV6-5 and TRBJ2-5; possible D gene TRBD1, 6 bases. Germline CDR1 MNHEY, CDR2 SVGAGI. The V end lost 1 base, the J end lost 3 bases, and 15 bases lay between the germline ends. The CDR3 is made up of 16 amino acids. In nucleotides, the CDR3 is TGTGCCAGCAGTTACTTACAGGGATTAATGGAAGAGACCCAGTACTTC. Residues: CASSYLQGLMEETQYF.